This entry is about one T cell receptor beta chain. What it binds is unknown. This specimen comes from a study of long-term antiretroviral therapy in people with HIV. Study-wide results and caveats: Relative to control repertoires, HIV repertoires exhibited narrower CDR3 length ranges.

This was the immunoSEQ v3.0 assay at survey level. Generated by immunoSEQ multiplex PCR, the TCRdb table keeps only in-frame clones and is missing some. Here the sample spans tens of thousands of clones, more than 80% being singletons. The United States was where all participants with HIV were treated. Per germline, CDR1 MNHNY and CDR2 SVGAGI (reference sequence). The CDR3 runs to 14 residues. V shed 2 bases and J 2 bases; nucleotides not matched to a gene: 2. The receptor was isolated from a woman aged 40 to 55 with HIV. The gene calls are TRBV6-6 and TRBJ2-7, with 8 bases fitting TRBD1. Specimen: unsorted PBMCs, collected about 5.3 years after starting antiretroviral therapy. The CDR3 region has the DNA TGTGCCAGCAGTTACGAGACAGGGGCCTACGAGCAGTACTTC. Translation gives CASSYETGAYEQYF.